This T cell receptor (beta chain) emerged from a study of shared clonotypes between healthy human individuals. Study overall: The study used three CD4 naive, three CD4 memory, two CD8 naive and one CD8 memory plate per donor. Broader study findings: Expectations were that clonotype sharing among donors would be affected by sequencing depth.

Splitting the CD4+ cells yielded a CD45RA+ naive subset and a CD45RA-negative memory subset. The V gene's germline CDR1 is GTSNPN and CDR2 SVGIG (reference sequence). V was clipped by 6 bases and J by 6 bases, with 14 bases between them. This CDR3 has 13 amino acids. This table comes from immunoSEQ multiplex PCR, and its TCRdb copy is limited to in-frame clones, with some not included. The table shows around 2.1 million clones, with approximately 94% occurring only once. Comments on this clone: Its antigen is as yet unknown.

V gene TRBV30 combines with J gene TRBJ2-2, with D unresolved. The origin of this receptor is a man aged 18 to 35 in good health. Input material: naive CD4+ T cells sorted from blood. As for subset: CD45RA+ positively selected. Written as DNA, the CDR3 is TGTGCCTGCGGGTTCCTGGACGCCGGGGAGCTGTTTTTT. This sequence encodes CACGFLDAGELFF.